The 11 T cell receptor beta chains listed next were all sequenced from one sample in a study of CD8 T cells in ankylosing spondylitis. One entry per CDR3 protein results from TCRdb running MiXCR on the 5' RACE reads. The profile shows 250,000 or so distinct CDR3 sequences, about 10% of them singletons. Sequencing used blood, either unsorted or a sorted T cell fraction (not recorded which). These receptors were taken from a male donor with ankylosing spondylitis or in good health (not recorded which).

This clonotype was observed many times. The rearrangement links TRBV5-1 to TRBJ1-1; no clear D gene. The CDR3 extends over 16 amino acids. V was cut by 2 bases and J by 1 base, with 15 bases left in between. The germline V gene encodes CDR1 SGHRS and CDR2 YFSETQ. Written as DNA, the CDR3 is TGCGCCAGCAGCTTCGGGCACCCCGTTTGGAACACTGAAGCTTTCTTT. Its protein product is CASSFGHPVWNTEAFF.

This clonotype was seen a handful of times. The chain couples TRBV12-3 or TRBV12-4 to TRBJ2-2; either TRBD1 or TRBD2 may fit D (6 bases each). V was cut by 2 bases and J by 3 bases, with 19 bases left in between. There are 18 residues in the CDR3. CDR3 residues: CASSLPGAKLGDTGELFF. As DNA, the CDR3 is TGTGCCAGCAGTTTACCGGGGGCGAAGCTCGGGGACACCGGGGAGCTGTTTTTT.

The rearrangement joins TRBV7-3 to TRBJ1-5; D is undetermined. Germline V gene sequence: CDR1 SGHTA, CDR2 FQGTGA. V lost 5 bases and J lost 0, with 14 bases in between. The CDR3 runs 16 residues. For the CDR3, the DNA is TGTGCCAGCAGCCCGGATGACGTCTATAGCAATCAGCCCCAGCATTTT. This translates into CASSPDDVYSNQPQHF.

There are many counts of this clonotype. The CDR3 protein is CASSAGESHSPLHF. As DNA, the CDR3 is TGCGCCAGCAGTGCTGGGGAATCCCATTCACCCCTCCACTTT. The chain uses TRBV10-2 and TRBJ1-6, with D unclear. The V gene lost 4 bases and the J gene lost 8 bases, with 12 bases spanning the gap. There are 14 residues in the CDR3. CDR1 is WSHSY and CDR2 is SAAADI in the germline V gene.

This clonotype was detected many times. The gene calls are TRBV29-1 and TRBJ1-2; maybe TRBD1 (5 bases). Germline V gene sequence: CDR1 SQVTM, CDR2 ANQGSEA. Trimming removed 6 bases from V and 2 bases from J, with 19 bases in between. This CDR3 has 15 residues. For the CDR3, the DNA is TGCAGCGTAGCGGGACTGCGAGAAATGAACTATGGCTACACCTTC. Its translation: CSVAGLREMNYGYTF.

The gene calls are TRBV13 and TRBJ1-2; D gene ambiguous. Germline CDR1 and CDR2: PRHDT and FYEKMQ (reference sequence). Deletions cut 0 bases from V and 5 bases from J, with 7 bases between. This CDR3 is built from 13 residues. CDR3 protein: CASSLGRQYGYTF. CDR3 DNA sequence: TGTGCCAGCAGCTTAGGGCGACAATATGGCTACACCTTC.

This clonotype came up a few times. This chain links TRBV6-1 with TRBJ2-1; the match to TRBD2 covers 11 bases. The CDR3 sequence is 17 residues long. With 5 bases clipped from V and 10 bases from J, the junction kept 16 bases outside the gene matches. Per germline, CDR1 MNHNS and CDR2 SASEGT. CDR3 in DNA: TGTGCCAGCAGTCCTCAAACCGGGCTAGCGGGAGGTAGCGAGCAGTTCTTC. This translates into CASSPQTGLAGGSEQFF.

This clonotype was observed at least ten times. Being one base from a much bigger clone, this may be a read error. In DNA, the CDR3 is TGCGCCAGCAGCTTGGACAGTTACTACGAGCAGTACTTC. Translated, it gives CASSLDSYYEQYF. J is TRBJ2-7 and V is TRBV5-1, with D uncertain. Trimming shortened V by 0 bases and J by 3 bases, and 7 bases separated the two germline ends. The CDR3 is 13 residues long. The germline V gene encodes CDR1 SGHRS and CDR2 YFSETQ.

This clonotype was counted many times. This chain links TRBV28 with TRBJ2-3, with 10 bases aligning to TRBD2. The junction had 4 bases not matched to a gene; V was cut back by 4 bases and J by 0 bases. Looked up from germline, CDR1 is MDHEN and CDR2 is SYDVKM. The CDR3 has 16 amino acids. CDR3 region: CASSSLAGTSTDTQYF. DNA for the CDR3: TGTGCCAGCAGTTCACTAGCGGGGACGAGCACAGATACGCAGTATTTT. Combining the CDR3 with reference TRBV28 and TRBJ2-3 gives the whole variable domain DVKVTQSSRYLVKRTGEKVFLECVQDMDHENMFWYRQDPGLGLRLIYFSYDVKMKEKGDIPEGYSVSREKKERFSLILESASTNQTSMYLCASSSLAGTSTDTQYFGPGTRLTVL.

This clonotype was seen a few times. The rearrangement links TRBV4-1 to TRBJ1-1; perhaps TRBD1 as D (6 bases). CDR1 and CDR2 from the germline V gene are MGHRA and YSYEKL. This CDR3 spans 14 amino acids. Trimming removed 1 base from V and 7 bases from J, with 13 bases in between. CDR3 bases: TGCGCCAGCAGCCAAGTGGGGGGCAGGATTGAAGCTTTCTTT. It codes for CASSQVGGRIEAFF.

This clonotype was seen many times. The chain has TRBV3-1 and TRBJ1-3, with no clear D. The CDR3 sequence is 13 residues long. With 4 bases removed from V and 0 bases from J, the gap between germline ends came to 4 bases. The germline V gene has CDR1 LGHDT and CDR2 YNNKEL (reference sequence). CDR3 sequence reads: CASSPSSGNTIYF. Written as DNA, the CDR3 is TGTGCCAGCAGCCCGTCCTCTGGAAACACCATATATTTT.